This T cell receptor (beta chain) was identified during a study of OX40 agonist ivuxolimab in advanced cancers. Points from the study as a whole: Antigen specificity was not determined for the expanded peripheral T cells. At doses 0.1 to 3.0 mg/kg, CD4+ and CD8+ clones expanded.

Only in-frame clones appear in the TCRdb table, and some are missing; sequencing was by immunoSEQ multiplex PCR. The data show about 86,000 clones, around 85% seen once. The germline V gene encodes CDR1 LGHNA and CDR2 YSLEER. V lost 6 bases to trimming and J lost 6 bases, with 14 bases between them. The CDR3 spans 14 residues. With regard to this clone: The antigen remains undetermined.

The material was CD4+ or CD8+ T cells sorted from blood, obtained in a trial of the OX40 agonist ivuxolimab. This chain joins TRBV4-3 and TRBJ2-2; D ambiguous. This clonotype was obtained from an adult with an advanced solid tumor such as melanoma, head and neck, liver or kidney cancer. This CDR3 reads CASRKTRTAGELFF. The CDR3 DNA is TGCGCCAGCAGAAAGACGAGGACGGCCGGGGAGCTGTTTTTT.